This T cell receptor beta chain comes out of a study of T-cell reconstitution after alpha-beta-depleted transplantation in children. Unique molecular identifiers were built into the TCRbeta library. MiXCR was run by TCRdb on the PCR reads, yielding one entry per CDR3 protein. The data show approximately 83,000 distinct CDR3 sequences, more than 7% seen once. The TCR comes from a human donor who donated a stem cell graft to a child with congenital amegakaryocytic thrombocytopenia. The sequencing here drew on PBMCs from the stem cell graft donor, taken from the stem cell graft.

For the CDR3, the DNA is TGTGCCAGCAGCCCGACAGCAGATACGCAGTATTTT. Its protein is CASSPTADTQYF. The chain employs TRBV14 and TRBJ2-3; possible D gene TRBD1, 5 bases. Germline CDR1 reads SGHDN; CDR2 reads FVKESK. V was shortened by 4 bases and J by 4 bases, with 6 bases between the two germline ends. This CDR3 spans 12 amino acids. Full variable domain (missing parts from reference TRBV14 and TRBJ2-3): EAGVTQFPSHSVIEKGQTVTLRCDPISGHDNLYWYRRVMGKEIKFLLHFVKESKQDESGMPNNRFLAERTGGTYSTLKVQPAELEDSGVYFCASSPTADTQYFGPGTRLTVL.